A selection of T cell receptor beta chains follows, all from one sample in a study of control samples from healthy donors and cancer patients. TCRdb's copy holds only in-frame clones and misses some; the assay was immunoSEQ multiplex PCR. The sample lists 70,000 to 80,000 clones; over 65% were seen once. The sequencing input was blood. The receptors were gathered from a man between 45 and 60 years old in good health. Each CDR3 is given with its conserved first and last residue. The order of the fields is V gene, D gene, J gene, clone size, CDR3 protein, CDR3 DNA. D genes are given only for firm matches. The size of a clone is reported for some rows only, either as once, few or many, or as a class for expanded clones.

TRBV30	.	TRBJ1-2	.	CAWSVLGSYGYTF	TGTGCCTGGAGTGTACTCGGCAGCTATGGCTACACCTTC
TRBV6-1	TRBD2	TRBJ2-5	.	CASSEIAGTQETQYF	TGTGCCAGCAGTGAAATAGCGGGAACACAAGAGACCCAGTACTTC
TRBV4-3	TRBD1	TRBJ2-2	.	CASSHPDRDRGNTGELFF	TGCGCCAGCAGCCATCCCGATCGGGACAGGGGGAACACCGGGGAGCTGTTTTTT
TRBV28	.	TRBJ2-1	few	CASSLRATYNEQFF	TGTGCCAGCAGTTTAAGGGCCACCTACAATGAGCAGTTCTTC
TRBV3-1/TRBV3-2	TRBD2	TRBJ2-1	.	CASSPRLAGGNEQFF	TGTGCCAGCAGCCCCCGACTAGCGGGAGGCAATGAGCAGTTCTTC
TRBV25-1	.	TRBJ2-4	.	CASSEYDIQYF	TGTGCCAGCAGTGAATATGACATTCAGTACTTC
TRBV10-3	TRBD1	TRBJ2-7	.	CAISIDRGSYEQYF	TGTGCCATCAGTATAGACAGGGGGTCCTACGAGCAGTACTTC
TRBV9	.	TRBJ2-1	.	CASSPPARYEQFF	TGTGCCAGCTCCCCGCCAGCGCGCTATGAGCAGTTCTTC
TRBV9	.	TRBJ2-3	.	CASSVGGSTPPRTRVITDTQYF	TGTGCCAGCAGCGTAGGGGGGTCCACCCCACCGAGGACGAGAGTAATCACAGATACGCAGTATTTT
TRBV7-9	.	TRBJ2-1	.	CASSAGMGYEQFF	TGTGCCAGCAGCGCTGGAATGGGTTATGAGCAGTTCTTC
TRBV4-3	.	TRBJ1-2	.	CASSQDQVGVNGYTF	TGCGCCAGCAGCCAAGATCAGGTCGGGGTGAATGGCTACACCTTC